This is a list of T cell receptor beta chains from one sample in a study of CD8+ T cells in alopecia areata. Data came from immunoSEQ multiplex PCR; TCRdb stores just in-frame clones and leaves some out. The sample consists of 150,000 to 200,000 clones, 64% of them appearing once. The sample was CD4+ T cells sorted from blood, taken between weeks 49 and 50, from a patient treated with tofacitinib. These receptors were taken from a human donor with alopecia areata. Both conserved end residues are part of each CDR3. D genes are given only for firm matches. A row's size may be missing; if present it is once, few, many or a size class.

CDR3: CASSQERQGMGAFF
DNA: TGCGCCAGCAGCCAAGAAAGACAGGGGATGGGAGCTTTCTTT
size: -
V: TRBV4-1
D: TRBD1
J: TRBJ1-1
length: 14

CDR3: CASSPTTGTGGPGANVLTF
DNA: TGTGCCAGCAGTCCGACCACCGGGACAGGGGGCCCTGGGGCCAACGTCCTGACTTTC
size: -
V: TRBV27
D: TRBD1
J: TRBJ2-6
length: 19

CDR3: CASSPPAINEQFF
DNA: TGTGCCAGCTCACCACCAGCGATCAATGAGCAGTTCTTC
size: -
V: TRBV18
D: -
J: TRBJ2-1
length: 13

CDR3: CACTPGTGLTYEQYF
DNA: TGTGCCTGCACCCCCGGGACAGGCTTAACCTACGAGCAGTACTTC
size: -
V: TRBV30
D: TRBD1
J: TRBJ2-7
length: 15

CDR3: CASSLMGGNSNQPQHF
DNA: TGTGCCAGCAGCTTAATGGGGGGAAACAGCAATCAGCCCCAGCATTTT
size: few
V: TRBV7-8
D: -
J: TRBJ1-5
length: 16

CDR3: CAWTNIPGQGAETQYF
DNA: TGTGCCTGGACCAATATACCGGGACAGGGGGCCGAGACCCAGTACTTC
size: -
V: TRBV30
D: TRBD1
J: TRBJ2-5
length: 16

CDR3: CASSLQGLGSYNEQFF
DNA: TGTGCCAGCAGCTTACAGGGACTTGGGTCCTACAATGAGCAGTTCTTC
size: -
V: TRBV7-2
D: -
J: TRBJ2-1
length: 16

CDR3: CASSVSLASELFF
DNA: TGTGCCAGCAGCGTATCACTAGCGAGCGAGCTGTTTTTT
size: -
V: TRBV9
D: TRBD2
J: TRBJ2-2
length: 13

CDR3: CASSFDRGVNSPLHF
DNA: TGTGCCAGCAGCTTTGACAGGGGAGTTAATTCACCCCTCCACTTT
size: -
V: TRBV5-4
D: TRBD1
J: TRBJ1-6
length: 15

CDR3: CASSVLADNEQFF
DNA: TGCGCCAGCAGCGTCCTAGCGGACAATGAGCAGTTCTTC
size: -
V: TRBV5-1
D: TRBD2
J: TRBJ2-1
length: 13

CDR3: CAISDLTGTRLGETQYF
DNA: TGTGCCATCAGTGACCTAACCGGGACTAGGTTAGGAGAGACCCAGTACTTC
size: -
V: TRBV10-3
D: TRBD2
J: TRBJ2-5
length: 17

CDR3: CASRDELAGGFQETQYF
DNA: TGTGCCAGCAGGGATGAACTAGCGGGGGGCTTCCAAGAGACCCAGTACTTC
size: -
V: TRBV2
D: TRBD2
J: TRBJ2-5
length: 17

CDR3: CASSVFGTDYEQYF
DNA: TGTGCCAGCAGTGTTTTCGGGACAGACTACGAGCAGTACTTC
size: once
V: TRBV25-1
D: TRBD1
J: TRBJ2-7
length: 14

CDR3: CASAEGREAFF
DNA: TGTGCCTCAGCCGAGGGACGCGAAGCTTTCTTT
size: -
V: TRBV7-9
D: -
J: TRBJ1-1
length: 11

CDR3: CASSFSGTSRDEQFF
DNA: TGTGCCAGCAGCTTCTCCGGGACTAGCCGAGATGAGCAGTTCTTC
size: few
V: TRBV5-6
D: TRBD2
J: TRBJ2-1
length: 15

CDR3: CASSPSTDTQYF
DNA: TGTGCCAGCAGCCCTAGCACAGATACGCAGTATTTT
size: -
V: TRBV7-2
D: -
J: TRBJ2-3
length: 12